This T cell receptor beta chain was profiled in a study of shared clonotypes between healthy human individuals. As defined, naive CD8 cells were CD45RO-negative and positively selected for CCR7, with terminally differentiated effector memory CD45RA+ cells excluded. Here immunoSEQ multiplex PCR was the method, and the copy in TCRdb shows in-frame clones only, minus some. The table has 560,000 or so clones, around 96% seen once. Comment on this clone: Additional DNA sequences in this sample encode the identical CDR3.

V lost 2 bases, J lost 2 bases, and 10 bases lay in between. The CDR3 is 15 amino acids. Germline values: CDR1 MDHEN, CDR2 SYDVKM. Sequences were obtained from naive CD8+ T cells sorted from blood. J is TRBJ1-5 and V is TRBV28, with a tentative D call TRBD1 (5 bases). This receptor was identified in a woman aged 25 to 39 in good health. DNA of the CDR3: TGTGCCAGCAGTTTAAGGCAGGGAGGCAATCAGCCCCAGCATTTT. This gives the protein CASSLRQGGNQPQHF.